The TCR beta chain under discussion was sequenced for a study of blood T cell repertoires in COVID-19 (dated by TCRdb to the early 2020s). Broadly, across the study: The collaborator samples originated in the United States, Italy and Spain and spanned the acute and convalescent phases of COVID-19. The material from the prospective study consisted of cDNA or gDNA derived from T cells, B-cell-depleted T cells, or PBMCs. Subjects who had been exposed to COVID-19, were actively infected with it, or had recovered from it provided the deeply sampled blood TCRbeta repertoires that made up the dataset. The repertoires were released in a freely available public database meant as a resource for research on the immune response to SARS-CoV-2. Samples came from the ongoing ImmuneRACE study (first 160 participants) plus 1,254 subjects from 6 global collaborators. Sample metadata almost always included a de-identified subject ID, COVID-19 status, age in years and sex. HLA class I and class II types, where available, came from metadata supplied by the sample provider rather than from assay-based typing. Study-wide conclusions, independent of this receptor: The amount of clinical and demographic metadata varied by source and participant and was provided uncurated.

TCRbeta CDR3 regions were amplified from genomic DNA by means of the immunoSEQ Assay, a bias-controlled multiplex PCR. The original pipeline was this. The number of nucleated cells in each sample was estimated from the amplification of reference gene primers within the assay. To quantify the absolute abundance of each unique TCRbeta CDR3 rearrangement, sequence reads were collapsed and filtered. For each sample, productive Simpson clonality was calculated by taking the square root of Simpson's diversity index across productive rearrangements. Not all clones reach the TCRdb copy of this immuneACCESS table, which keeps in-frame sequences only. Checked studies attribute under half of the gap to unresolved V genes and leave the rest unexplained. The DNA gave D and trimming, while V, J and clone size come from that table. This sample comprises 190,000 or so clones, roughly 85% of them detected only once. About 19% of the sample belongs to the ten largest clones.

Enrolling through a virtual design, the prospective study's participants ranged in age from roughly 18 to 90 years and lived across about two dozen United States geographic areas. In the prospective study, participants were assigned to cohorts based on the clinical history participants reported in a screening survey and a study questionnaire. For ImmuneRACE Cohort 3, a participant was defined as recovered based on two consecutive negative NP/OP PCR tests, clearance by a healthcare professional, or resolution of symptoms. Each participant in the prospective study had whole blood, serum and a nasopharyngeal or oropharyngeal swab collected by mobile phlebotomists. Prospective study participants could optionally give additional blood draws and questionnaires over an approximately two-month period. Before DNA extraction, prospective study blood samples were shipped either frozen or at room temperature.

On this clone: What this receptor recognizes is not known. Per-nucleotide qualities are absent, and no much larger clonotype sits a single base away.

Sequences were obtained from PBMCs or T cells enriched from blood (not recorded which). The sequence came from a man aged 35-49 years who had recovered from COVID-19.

The sequence in DNA is TGCGCCAGCATCCCCCGGGGGACAGGGAAATACGAGCAGTACTTC. This encodes CASIPRGTGKYEQYF. The rearrangement combines TRBV10-1 with TRBJ2-7; 9 junctional bases match TRBD1. From the cysteine up to the phenylalanine, the CDR3 has a length of 15 residues. Just CDR3 DNA is preserved here, 45 bases in frame from base 1. Germline trimming amounts to 7 bases on V and 4 bases on J, with 11 as the count of junction bases outside the gene matches. CDR1 and CDR2 are read off the germline V gene (reference sequence) as WNHNN and SYGVQD.